One TCR beta chain is described in this entry. What it recognizes is unknown. This sample was included in a study of T cells after posttransplantation cyclophosphamide. Trimming removed 3 bases from V and 3 bases from J, with 11 bases in between. Germline V gene lookup returns CDR1 SGHAT and CDR2 FQNNGV. The CDR3 sequence is 14 residues long. Study-level results: Skin or GI-infiltrating T cells shared few TRB sequences with blood.

A marrow graft followed busulfan-fludarabine conditioning, with cyclophosphamide on days +3 and +4. Produced via immunoSEQ multiplex PCR; TCRdb's table is partial and in-frame only. This table holds fewer than 12,000 clones, about 89% found once. The receptor comes from a male patient in his thirties who received an allogeneic stem cell transplant from a related donor, was CMV-positive, and had acute GVHD only. The graft donor may have contributed some T cells. V is TRBV11-2 and J is TRBJ1-1, with D possibly matching TRBD1 (6 bases). Sequences were derived from CD4+ T cells sorted from PBMCs, sampled after allogeneic stem cell transplant with posttransplant cyclophosphamide. CDR3 sequence reads: CASSLAGVYTEAFF. CDR3 sequence (DNA): TGTGCCAGCAGCTTGGCAGGGGTTTACACTGAAGCTTTCTTT.